These 23 T cell receptor beta chains came from one sample sequenced in a study of cytomegalovirus exposure and HLA in healthy donors. Using immunoSEQ multiplex PCR, the repertoire was profiled, and TCRdb retains in-frame clones only, with some absent. Among hundreds of thousands of clones listed, around 91% were seen once. The sample consisted of PBMCs. The source of these receptors is a young woman in good health and CMV-seronegative.

The V gene is TRBV27, the J gene TRBJ1-1; weak D call: TRBD1 (6 bases). The germline CDR1 and CDR2 sequences are MNHEY and SMNVEV (reference sequence). V gave up 3 bases and J gave up 5 bases, with 16 bases separating them. CDR3 length: 15 amino acids. CDR3 sequence: CASSFHSTGTTEAFF. The DNA for the CDR3 is TGTGCCAGCAGTTTCCATTCGACAGGTACGACTGAAGCTTTCTTT.

In this sample, this clone turned up once. The V and J genes are TRBV27 and TRBJ2-7; D may be TRBD2 (6 bases). V dropped 1 base and J dropped 3 bases, with 10 bases sitting between them. The CDR3 consists of 14 residues. CDR1 MNHEY and CDR2 SMNVEV come from the germline V gene (reference sequence). CDR3 sequence: CASSLFPSVYEQYF. The CDR3 bases are TGTGCCAGCAGTTTATTCCCTAGCGTCTACGAGCAGTACTTC.

The chain's CDR3 is CASRSPQETQYF. In nucleotides, the CDR3 is TGCGCCAGCAGGTCCCCCCAAGAGACCCAGTACTTC. The V gene is TRBV5-1, the J gene TRBJ2-5; D uncertain. Deletions cut 5 bases from V and 1 base from J, with 6 bases between. This CDR3 is built from 12 residues. CDR1 SGHRS and CDR2 YFSETQ come from the germline V gene.

This chain joins TRBV28 and TRBJ1-1, with a tentative D call TRBD1 (6 bases). Germline V gene sequence: CDR1 MDHEN, CDR2 SYDVKM. CDR3 size: 14 residues. The V gene lost 5 bases and the J gene lost 5 bases, with 15 bases spanning the gap. The CDR3 sequence: CASSPPGGLTEAFF. CDR3 nucleotides: TGTGCCAGCAGTCCCCCCGGGGGGCTGACTGAAGCTTTCTTT. Filled out from reference TRBV28 and TRBJ1-1, the complete variable domain reads DVKVTQSSRYLVKRTGEKVFLECVQDMDHENMFWYRQDPGLGLRLIYFSYDVKMKEKGDIPEGYSVSREKKERFSLILESASTNQTSMYLCASSPPGGLTEAFFGQGTRLTVV.

This clone was detected only once. The chain couples TRBV10-3 to TRBJ2-3; tentative D call: TRBD1 (5 bases). Trimming took 4 bases from V and 2 from J, leaving 10 bases between them. The CDR3 has 14 residues. CDR1 and CDR2 from the germline V gene are ENHRY and SYGVKD. The CDR3 bases are TGTGCCATCAGTGGGGGCGGTTCCACAGATACGCAGTATTTT. Amino acid sequence: CAISGGGSTDTQYF.

The chain recombines TRBV11-2 with TRBJ1-2; the D is unclear. CDR3 length: 15 amino acids. V was shortened by 5 bases and J by 1 base, with 14 bases between the two germline ends. CDR1 is SGHAT, CDR2 FQNNGV, per germline. This CDR3 reads CASSVHGLLNYGYTF. The CDR3 coding sequence is TGTGCCAGCAGCGTCCACGGGCTCCTTAACTATGGCTACACCTTC.

The chain carries TRBV11-2 and TRBJ2-1, with D possibly matching TRBD2 (5 bases). This CDR3 has 15 amino acids. Trimming shortened V by 1 base and J by 2 bases, and 9 bases separated the two germline ends. Germline CDR1 SGHAT, CDR2 FQNNGV. For the CDR3, the DNA is TGTGCCAGCAGCTTAGCTCTAGCCCCCTACAATGAGCAGTTCTTC. It yields the protein CASSLALAPYNEQFF.

This rearrangement joins TRBV10-3 to TRBJ2-1; 16 bases agree with TRBD2. The CDR3 loop spans 20 amino acids. Germline lookup yields CDR1 ENHRY and CDR2 SYGVKD. Losses at the gene ends were 5 bases for V and 0 bases for J; bases not matched to a gene: 10. CDR3 sequence: CAISSPGLAGGMSSYNEQFF. The DNA of the CDR3 is TGTGCCATCAGTTCACCGGGACTAGCGGGAGGGATGAGCTCCTACAATGAGCAGTTCTTC.

The chain combines TRBV27 with TRBJ2-7; D remains unclear. V was cut by 0 bases and J by 3 bases, with 12 bases left in between. The germline V gene encodes CDR1 MNHEY and CDR2 SMNVEV (reference sequence). The CDR3 contains 15 residues. The CDR3: CASSLSWAPHYEQYF. Here the CDR3 DNA reads TGTGCCAGCAGTTTATCTTGGGCCCCTCACTACGAGCAGTACTTC.

This chain connects TRBV19 to TRBJ1-2, with unresolved D. The CDR3 runs 16 residues. In germline, CDR1 is LNHDA, CDR2 SQIVND (reference sequence). V was shortened by 4 bases and J by 4 bases, with 19 bases between the two germline ends. The CDR3 DNA sequence: TGTGCCAGTAGTAGCCAAACTCAGCCCCGGGGCTATGGCTACACCTTC. Its translation: CASSSQTQPRGYGYTF.

This sequence joins TRBV10-1 and TRBJ2-7; D is unclear. The CDR3 runs to 14 residues. V was shortened by 10 bases and J by 2 bases, with 18 bases between the two germline ends. Germline V gene lookup returns CDR1 WNHNN and CDR2 SYGVQD (reference sequence). CDR3 DNA sequence: TGCGCCACCATATCTAACACCTCAGCCTACGAGCAGTACTTC. It codes for CATISNTSAYEQYF.

The J gene is TRBJ2-7, the V gene TRBV7-2, with D perhaps TRBD2 (6 bases). The CDR3 is 15 amino acids. V lost 6 bases to trimming and J lost 7 bases, with 22 bases between them. Germline V gene lookup returns CDR1 SGHTA and CDR2 FQGNSA. CDR3 in amino acids: CASRGGGGRSKEQYF. The CDR3, as DNA: TGTGCCAGCAGGGGGGGAGGCGGGCGATCTAAGGAGCAGTACTTC.

This clone was observed once. This chain uses TRBV4-2 with TRBJ2-2; D might be TRBD1 or TRBD2, each matching 6 bases. CDR1 is LGHNA, CDR2 YNFKEQ, per germline. Trimming shortened V by 0 bases and J by 6 bases, and 11 bases separated the two germline ends. The CDR3 is 15 residues long. The CDR3 spells CASSQDNREAGELFF. CDR3 DNA: TGTGCCAGCAGCCAAGATAACAGGGAGGCCGGGGAGCTGTTTTTT.

CDR3 protein: CASSPTLGETQYF. The CDR3, as DNA: TGTGCCAGCAGCCCCACCCTAGGGGAGACCCAGTACTTC. This chain links TRBV7-6 with TRBJ2-5; D gene uncertain. The CDR3 spans 13 residues. The ends were cut back, 5 bases at V and 5 bases at J, with 12 bases in the middle. Per germline, CDR1 SGHVS and CDR2 FNYEAQ.

This rearrangement joins TRBV7-2 to TRBJ2-5, with 7 bases fitting TRBD1. The germline V gene has CDR1 SGHTA and CDR2 FQGNSA. The CDR3 is made up of 17 amino acids. The V segment lost 1 base and the J segment 5 bases; nucleotides outside the gene matches: 13. The CDR3 reads CASSLGVVRGGQETQYF. In DNA form, the CDR3 reads TGTGCCAGCAGCTTAGGGGTGGTTCGAGGGGGCCAGGAGACCCAGTACTTC.

CDR3 loop: CASSLGVSNQPQHF. The CDR3 DNA reads TGTGCCAGCAGCCTAGGAGTAAGCAATCAGCCCCAGCATTTT. The chain couples TRBV28 to TRBJ1-5; D gene uncertain. The CDR3 contains 14 residues. V was pared by 6 bases and J by 1 base, with 10 bases between. Germline V gene lookup returns CDR1 MDHEN and CDR2 SYDVKM.

V and J are TRBV15 and TRBJ2-7; TRBD2 might be the D (6 bases). CDR1 is LNHNV and CDR2 is YYDKDF in the germline V gene (reference sequence). The CDR3 length is 15 residues. Trimming removed 1 base from V and 6 bases from J, with 16 bases in between. The CDR3 spells CATSRGRTGALEQYF. DNA of the CDR3: TGTGCCACCAGCAGAGGTCGAACGGGAGCCCTCGAGCAGTACTTC. The entire variable domain, with the rest obtained from reference TRBV15 and TRBJ2-7, is as follows: DAMVIQNPRYQVTQFGKPVTLSCSQTLNHNVMYWYQQKSSQAPKLLFHYYDKDFNNEADTPDNFQSRRPNTSFCFLDIRSPGLGDTAMYLCATSRGRTGALEQYFGPGTRLTVT.

This chain links TRBV7-2 with TRBJ2-2; unclear D gene. The CDR3 totals 13 residues. The V gene's germline CDR1 is SGHTA and CDR2 FQGNSA. Trimming shortened V by 5 bases and J by 4 bases, and 8 bases separated the two germline ends. CDR3 DNA sequence: TGTGCCAGCAGCAGGAGTGGCACCGGGGAGCTGTTTTTT. Translating gives CASSRSGTGELFF.

V gene TRBV18 combines with J gene TRBJ1-1; D possibly corresponds to TRBD1 (6 bases). The germline V gene encodes CDR1 KGHSH and CDR2 LQKENI. The ends were cut back, 0 bases at V and 2 bases at J, with 13 bases in the middle. This CDR3 comprises 16 residues. CDR3 residues: CASSPPPTGTNTEAFF. The CDR3 nucleotides are TGTGCCAGCTCACCACCGCCTACAGGGACTAACACTGAAGCTTTCTTT.

Many counts were recorded for this clone. This chain uses TRBV4-2 with TRBJ2-1, with 12 bases aligning to TRBD2. CDR1 is LGHNA and CDR2 is YNFKEQ in the germline V gene. The CDR3 is 16 amino acids. V lost 3 bases, J lost 6 bases, and 6 bases stayed unmatched. The CDR3 nucleotides are TGTGCCAGCAGCCACCCCGGACTAGCGGGAACCAATGAGCAGTTCTTC. This gives the protein CASSHPGLAGTNEQFF.

The chain carries TRBV6-4 and TRBJ1-5; D ambiguous. Germline CDR1 and CDR2: MRHNA and SNTAGT. The CDR3 runs 13 residues. V lost 5 bases, J lost 0 bases, and 5 bases lay in between. This CDR3 is CASSLNSNQPQHF. CDR3 sequence (DNA): TGTGCCAGCAGTCTGAATAGCAATCAGCCCCAGCATTTT.

The V gene is TRBV5-1, the J gene TRBJ1-3; no definite D call. Germline loops: CDR1 SGHRS, CDR2 YFSETQ. Trimming removed 0 bases at V and 0 bases at J, with 10 bases between. The CDR3 runs to 16 residues. CDR3 DNA sequence: TGCGCCAGCAGCTTGGATTCCTGGGGCTCTGGAAACACCATATATTTT. Its protein is CASSLDSWGSGNTIYF. The full variable domain, in which reference TRBV5-1 and TRBJ1-3 provide the parts outside the CDR3, is KAGVTQTPRYLIKTRGQQVTLSCSPISGHRSVSWYQQTPGQGLQFLFEYFSETQRNKGNFPGRFSGRQFSNSRSEMNVSTLELGDSALYLCASSLDSWGSGNTIYFGEGSWLTVV.

The chain employs TRBV6-6 and TRBJ1-2; the D is unclear. V was trimmed by 8 bases and J by 0 bases, leaving 13 bases between them. In germline, CDR1 is MNHNY, CDR2 SVGAGI (reference sequence). The CDR3 length is 14 residues. Here the CDR3 DNA reads TGTGCCAGCGGACCAAATCAAGCTAACTATGGCTACACCTTC. Translation gives CASGPNQANYGYTF.